These 17 T cell receptor beta chains originate from one sample sequenced in a study of T cells in tuberculosis (dated by TCRdb to about 2018). Receptor amplification or capture employed the immunoSEQ multiplex PCR assay. TCRdb holds this immuneACCESS table with in-frame rearrangements only. Some clones are missing; in checked studies, unresolved V genes explain under half, and the rest has no known cause. This sample is represented by 80,000 to 100,000 clones; approximately 91% of them were singletons. Approximately 1.9% of the sample rests with the top ten. After being thawed and rested overnight, PBMC were stained with GMM-loaded CD1B tetramer, a Live/Dead dye and anti-CD3, and were then sorted on a FACS Aria II. C32 glucose monomycolate purified from Rhodococcus equi was loaded onto CD1B tetramers. Specimen: CD1b-GMM tetramer-negative cells sorted from PBMCs. In light of the paper, this sample's cell subset or site label describes: T cells not binding CD1B-GMM tetramer, sorted from same donor. Every receptor here comes from an adult woman with latent tuberculosis.

This clone was counted a few times. J is TRBJ2-3 and V is TRBV4-2, with 8 bases identical to TRBD2. Germline CDR1 reads LGHNA; CDR2 reads YNFKEQ. The CDR3 sequence is 16 residues long. J lost 1 base, V lost 0 bases, and 3 bases had no gene match. Here the CDR3 reads CASSQEAGGGTDTQYF. As DNA, the CDR3 is TGTGCCAGCAGCCAAGAGGCGGGGGGCGGCACAGATACGCAGTATTTT.

The chain couples TRBV6-6 to TRBJ2-2; 9 bases agree with TRBD2. CDR3 length: 16 amino acids. V dropped 6 bases and J dropped 4; count of bases not matched to a gene: 9. CDR1 is MNHNY, CDR2 SVGAGI, per germline (reference sequence). For the CDR3, the DNA is TGTGCCAGCAGCCCACCGGGGCGGGGGGGCACCGGGGAGCTGTTTTTT. It yields the protein CASSPPGRGGTGELFF.

CDR3: CASTGDYTDTQYF. In nucleotides, the CDR3 is TGTGCCAGCACAGGGGACTACACAGATACGCAGTATTTT. The chain uses TRBV5-8 and TRBJ2-3, with D perhaps TRBD2 (7 bases). CDR1 is SGHTS and CDR2 is YDEGEE in the germline V gene. This CDR3 has 13 amino acids. Deletions cut 6 bases from V and 2 bases from J, with 10 bases between.

In this sample, this clone turned up once. An end of the junction differs from the germline gene, which may be a read error. V and J are TRBV7-7 and TRBJ2-5, with 12 bases lining up with TRBD2. This CDR3 has 16 residues. Germline V CDR1 and CDR2: SSHAT, FNYEAQ (reference sequence). CDR3 sequence: CASSTTSGGFQETQYF. The CDR3 DNA reads as TGTGCTAGCAGCACGACTAGCGGGGGTTTTCAAGAGACCCAGTACTTC.

The CDR3 here is CASSIAGGTQHF. CDR3 coding DNA: TGTGCCAGTAGTATAGCAGGGGGAACCCAGCATTTT. The chain is built from TRBV19 and TRBJ1-5; 7 positions agree with TRBD1. Germline CDR1 and CDR2: LNHDA and SQIVND (reference sequence). This CDR3 region has 12 residues. J gave up 11 bases and V 1 base, and 2 bases lay outside the gene matches. Full variable domain (rest looked up from reference TRBV19 and TRBJ1-5): DGGITQSPKYLFRKEGQNVTLSCEQNLNHDAMYWYRQDPGQGLRLIYYSQIVNDFQKGDIAEGYSVSREKKESFPLTVTSAQKNPTAFYLCASSIAGGTQHFGDGTRLSIL.

V is TRBV7-6 and J is TRBJ2-3, with D perhaps TRBD2 (6 bases). The CDR3 length is 14 residues. The V end was cut by 5 bases, the J end by 8 bases, with 17 bases between. CDR1 SGHVS and CDR2 FNYEAQ come from the germline V gene. CDR3 sequence reads: CASSPRLVFGTQYF. The CDR3 region has the DNA TGTGCCAGCAGCCCCAGACTAGTGTTCGGTACGCAGTATTTT.

The chain links TRBV7-9 to TRBJ2-6; 8 positions agree with TRBD1. This CDR3 contains 19 residues. CDR1 SEHNR and CDR2 FQNEAQ come from the germline V gene (reference sequence). V lost 5 bases, J lost 4 bases, and 16 bases stayed unmatched. DNA of the CDR3: TGTGCCAGCAGCGCAAAGGGGTTACAGGGGGTGACCGGGGCCAACGTCCTGACTTTC. Its translation: CASSAKGLQGVTGANVLTF.

This rearrangement joins TRBV7-2 to TRBJ2-1; 7 nucleotides line up with TRBD2. The germline CDR1 and CDR2 sequences are SGHTA and FQGNSA. The CDR3 consists of 19 residues. The junction had 17 bases not matched to a gene; V was cut back by 2 bases and J by 4 bases. CDR3 DNA sequence: TGTGCCAGCAGCTTATACGAGGATTCCCGGGACTATACATACAATGAGCAGTTCTTC. It translates to CASSLYEDSRDYTYNEQFF.

This chain joins TRBV10-3 and TRBJ2-5; 8 bases match TRBD2. Germline values: CDR1 ENHRY, CDR2 SYGVKD. This CDR3 comprises 13 residues. Trimming took 6 bases from V and 4 from J; bases not matched to a gene: 4. CDR3 residues: CAISGGEGETQYF. CDR3 bases: TGTGCCATCAGCGGGGGGGAGGGAGAGACCCAGTACTTC.

V gene TRBV19 combines with J gene TRBJ2-6, with TRBD1 matching over 7 bases. Germline V gene data show CDR1 as LNHDA and CDR2 as SQIVND (reference sequence). The CDR3 is 16 amino acids. With V trimmed by 3 bases and J by 4 bases, 6 bases remained unmatched. The CDR3 DNA sequence: TGTGCCAGTAGTATCCGACAGGGCTCGGGGGCCAACGTCCTGACTTTC. It codes for CASSIRQGSGANVLTF.

DNA for the CDR3: TGTGCCAGCAGCCCCTGGACAGCAAACTACGAGCAGTACTTC. This gives the protein CASSPWTANYEQYF. This chain joins TRBV11-2 and TRBJ2-7, with D perhaps matching TRBD1 (6 bases). The CDR3 contains 14 residues. Germline V CDR1 and CDR2: SGHAT, FQNNGV. Trimming took off 5 bases at V and 3 bases at J, with 14 bases between the two ends.

The CDR3 region is CASSLGGANEQFF. The CDR3 nucleotides read TGCGCCAGCAGCTTGGGTGGGGCAAATGAGCAGTTCTTC. The chain couples TRBV5-1 to TRBJ2-1; the D gene is possibly TRBD1 (5 bases). The V gene lost 0 bases and the J gene lost 7 bases, with 8 bases spanning the gap. Germline V gene sequence: CDR1 SGHRS, CDR2 YFSETQ. This CDR3 comprises 13 residues. The full variable domain, its missing parts supplied by reference TRBV5-1 and TRBJ2-1, is KAGVTQTPRYLIKTRGQQVTLSCSPISGHRSVSWYQQTPGQGLQFLFEYFSETQRNKGNFPGRFSGRQFSNSRSEMNVSTLELGDSALYLCASSLGGANEQFFGPGTRLTVL.

The rearrangement uses TRBV5-1 and TRBJ2-3; tentatively, D is TRBD2 (6 bases). V was trimmed by 3 bases and J by 3 bases, leaving 17 bases between them. CDR3 length: 16 amino acids. The germline gives CDR1 SGHRS, CDR2 YFSETQ. The DNA of the CDR3 is TGCGCCAGCAGCTATCCGACTAGTATGGGTACAGATACGCAGTATTTT. Protein product: CASSYPTSMGTDTQYF.

The gene calls are TRBV4-2 and TRBJ1-3; a weak D match, TRBD1 (5 bases). The CDR3 contains 15 residues. V lost 0 bases and J 9 bases, leaving 15 bases between the germline ends. Germline V gives CDR1 LGHNA, CDR2 YNFKEQ. The CDR3 region has the DNA TGTGCCAGCAGCCAAGAATTGAGTCAGGGCGGCACCATATATTTT. Protein: CASSQELSQGGTIYF.

Notes on this clone: Other nucleotide sequences in the sample specify the same CDR3. This chain joins TRBV19 and TRBJ2-1, with D possibly matching TRBD2 (5 bases). The germline V and J ends were trimmed by 1 base and 0 bases, with 10 bases remaining between them. Germline V gives CDR1 LNHDA, CDR2 SQIVND (reference sequence). The CDR3 is 16 residues long. The DNA of the CDR3 is TGTGCCAGTAGTATAGTGGGAGCTAGCTCCTACAATGAGCAGTTCTTC. Residues: CASSIVGASSYNEQFF.

This sequence joins TRBV27 and TRBJ1-5; TRBD1 matches at 7 bases. Germline-derived CDR1 and CDR2 are MNHEY and SMNVEV (reference sequence). Germline trimming cut 6 bases from V and 2 bases from J; bases unmatched to any gene: 7. This CDR3 comprises 15 residues. The CDR3 loop is CASRSGGGGNQPQHF. In nucleotides, the CDR3 is TGTGCCAGCAGGTCAGGGGGTGGTGGCAATCAGCCCCAGCATTTT.

V gene TRBV7-2 combines with J gene TRBJ2-2, with TRBD1 as a possible D gene (6 bases). Trimming removed 9 bases from V and 5 bases from J, with 22 bases in between. Germline V gene sequence: CDR1 SGHTA, CDR2 FQGNSA. The CDR3 has 16 amino acids. The CDR3 reads CASGTGWGIKTGELFF. The CDR3 region has the DNA TGTGCCAGTGGAACAGGGTGGGGGATAAAGACCGGGGAGCTGTTTTTT.